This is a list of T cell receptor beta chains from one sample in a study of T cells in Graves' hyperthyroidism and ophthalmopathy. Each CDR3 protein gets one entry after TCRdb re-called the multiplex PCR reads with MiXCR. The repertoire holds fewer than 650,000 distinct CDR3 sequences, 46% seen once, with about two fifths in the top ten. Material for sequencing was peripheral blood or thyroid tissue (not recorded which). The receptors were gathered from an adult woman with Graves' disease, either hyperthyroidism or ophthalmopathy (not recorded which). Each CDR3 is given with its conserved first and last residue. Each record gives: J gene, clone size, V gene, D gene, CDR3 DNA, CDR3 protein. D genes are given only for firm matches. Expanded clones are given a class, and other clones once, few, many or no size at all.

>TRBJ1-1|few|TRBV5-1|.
TGCGCCAGCAGATCGCATACGGCGGGTCGTGTTGAAGCTTTCTTT
CASRSHTAGRVEAFF
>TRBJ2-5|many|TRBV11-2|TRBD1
TGTGCCAGCAGCTTACCTCTGACAGGGGGAGAGACCCAGTACTTC
CASSLPLTGGETQYF
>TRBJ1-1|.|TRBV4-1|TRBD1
TGCGCCAGCAGCCTCCGAGGACAGGGAAAAACTGAAGCTTTCTTT
CASSLRGQGKTEAFF
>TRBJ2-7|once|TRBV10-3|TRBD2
TGTGCCATCAGTGAGTCGCGGGGGAACTACGAGCAGTACTTC
CAISESRGNYEQYF
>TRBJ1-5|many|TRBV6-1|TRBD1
TGTGCCAGCAGTGAAGGAGGGACAGGATTTTATAGCAATCAGCCCCAGCATTTT
CASSEGGTGFYSNQPQHF
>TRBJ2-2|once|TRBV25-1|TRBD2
TGTGCCAGCAGTGTCACTAGCGGGGTTAACACCGGGGAGCTGTTTTTT
CASSVTSGVNTGELFF
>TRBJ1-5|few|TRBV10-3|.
TGTGCCATCAGTGGTGGGGAATCCAATCAGCCCCAGCATTTT
CAISGGESNQPQHF
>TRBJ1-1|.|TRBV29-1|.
TGCAGCGTTGAAATTGCCCCCATGAACACTGAAGCTTTCTTT
CSVEIAPMNTEAFF
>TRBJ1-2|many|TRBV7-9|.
TGTGCCACCTTCAATGGACAGCCTCAGAACTATGGCTACACCTTC
CATFNGQPQNYGYTF
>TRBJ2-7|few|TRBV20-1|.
TGCAGTGCTAGACCGGGACGGGCCTACGAGCAGTACTTC
CSARPGRAYEQYF
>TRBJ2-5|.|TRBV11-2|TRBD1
TGTGCCAGCAGTCCAACAGGGGGCTCGTCTAATAAGTACTTC
CASSPTGGSSNKYF
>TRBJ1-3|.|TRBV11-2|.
TGTGCCAGCAGCGACAACTCAAACACCATATATTTT
CASSDNSNTIYF
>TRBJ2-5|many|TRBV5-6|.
TGTGCCAGCAGCCTATGGAGTGGAGAGACCCAGTACTTC
CASSLWSGETQYF
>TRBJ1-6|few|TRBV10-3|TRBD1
TGTGCCATCAGGGGAGGACAGGGGAGACCAACGAGCTCCTATAATTCACCCCTCCACTTT
CAIRGGQGRPTSSYNSPLHF
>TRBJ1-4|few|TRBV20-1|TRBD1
TGCAGTGCTTGGGACAGGCCCAATGAAAAACTGTTTTTT
CSAWDRPNEKLFF
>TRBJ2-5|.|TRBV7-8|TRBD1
TGTGCCAGCAGCGCAGGGGGACAGGGGTACTTC
CASSAGGQGYF
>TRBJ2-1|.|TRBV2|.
TGTGCCAGCAGTGGGATTAGCGGAATCTACAATGAGCAGTTCTTC
CASSGISGIYNEQFF
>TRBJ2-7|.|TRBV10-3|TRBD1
TGTGCCATCCAGGACAGGGACCCCTACGAGCAGTACTTC
CAIQDRDPYEQYF
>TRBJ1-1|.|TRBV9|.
TGTGCCAGCAGCACCTCCGGGACCCAAAGCACTGAAGCTTTCTTT
CASSTSGTQSTEAFF
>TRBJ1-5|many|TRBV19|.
TGTGCCAGTAGTATGGACAGAGATCAGCCCCAGCATTTT
CASSMDRDQPQHF
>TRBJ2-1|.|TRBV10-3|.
TGTGCCATCAGAGGCCCGGAGAGCTCCTACAATGAGCAGCTCTTC
CAIRGPESSYNEQLF
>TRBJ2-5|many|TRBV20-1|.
TGCAGTGCTACCGGGGGGCTGGTGTCCCAGTACTTC
CSATGGLVSQYF
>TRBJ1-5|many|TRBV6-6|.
TGTGCCAGCAGCACCCCCCCGGACGGGAGAGAACAGCCCCAGCATTTT
CASSTPPDGREQPQHF
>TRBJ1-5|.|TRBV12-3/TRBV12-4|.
TGTGCCAGCAGCTTCAGGGATGGACAGCCCCAGCATTTT
CASSFRDGQPQHF
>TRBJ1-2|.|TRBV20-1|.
TGCAGTGCTAGGGGAGGCGCATGGAACTATGGCTACACCTTC
CSARGGAWNYGYTF
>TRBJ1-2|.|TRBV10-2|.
TGCGCCAGCAGTGAGAGTAGCGGTACGGGCTATGGCTACACCTTC
CASSESSGTGYGYTF
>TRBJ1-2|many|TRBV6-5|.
TGTGCCAGCAGTTACAGGGCAGGCTATGGCTACACCTTC
CASSYRAGYGYTF
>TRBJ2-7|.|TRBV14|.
TGTGCCAGCAGCCAAGAGTTACAGGTCCCCTACGAGCAGTACTTC
CASSQELQVPYEQYF
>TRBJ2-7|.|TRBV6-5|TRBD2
TGTGCCAGCAGACCGACTAGCGGGAGACCCCACGAGCAGTACTTC
CASRPTSGRPHEQYF
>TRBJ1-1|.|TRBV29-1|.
TGCAGCAGCTTGACGATGAACACTGAAGCTTTCTTT
CSSLTMNTEAFF
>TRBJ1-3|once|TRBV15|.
TGTGCCACCAGCAGAATCGCCGCTGGAAACACCATATATTTT
CATSRIAAGNTIYF
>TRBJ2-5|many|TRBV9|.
TGTGCCAGCAGCCCCTTAGCGGTCGAAGAGACCCAGTACTTC
CASSPLAVEETQYF
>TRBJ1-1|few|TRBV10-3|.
TGTGCCATCAGTGACGATCCGGATGAAGCTTTCTTT
CAISDDPDEAFF
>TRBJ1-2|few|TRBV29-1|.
TGCAGCGTTGACGACAGTTATGGCTACACCTTC
CSVDDSYGYTF
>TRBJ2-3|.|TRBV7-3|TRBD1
TGTGCCAGCAGCCCGGGCCCCGGGACAGGGCGCCCGGATACGCAGTATTTT
CASSPGPGTGRPDTQYF
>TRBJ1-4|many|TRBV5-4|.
TGTGCCAGCAGCTCGCTCAGCAGCCCAGCTCTTGAGGGGCGGGCAAAACTGTTTTTT
CASSSLSSPALEGRAKLFF
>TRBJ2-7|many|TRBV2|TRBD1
TGTGCCAGCAGTGACCAGGGGGTATCCTACGAGCAGTACTTC
CASSDQGVSYEQYF
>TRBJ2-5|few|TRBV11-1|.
TGTGCCAGCAGCCTCGCTACAGGGCTTGGGACCCAGTACTTC
CASSLATGLGTQYF
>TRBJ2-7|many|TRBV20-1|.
TGCAGTGCTACTCTTGGCGGAAAAATCCACGAGCAGTACTTC
CSATLGGKIHEQYF
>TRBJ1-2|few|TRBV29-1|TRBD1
TGCAGCGTTCGCCTCTCCGGACAGGGGATGGGCTACACCTTC
CSVRLSGQGMGYTF
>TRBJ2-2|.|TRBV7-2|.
TGTGCCAGCGGGCACGGGGAGCTGTTTTTT
CASGHGELFF
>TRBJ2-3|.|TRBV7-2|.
TGTGCCAGCAGCTTAGTTCCGCGAGGTTTGGGCACAGATACGCAGTATTTT
CASSLVPRGLGTDTQYF
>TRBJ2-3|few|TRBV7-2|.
TGTGCCAGCAGCTTAGCAGGGCCAAGCACAGATACGCAGTATTTT
CASSLAGPSTDTQYF